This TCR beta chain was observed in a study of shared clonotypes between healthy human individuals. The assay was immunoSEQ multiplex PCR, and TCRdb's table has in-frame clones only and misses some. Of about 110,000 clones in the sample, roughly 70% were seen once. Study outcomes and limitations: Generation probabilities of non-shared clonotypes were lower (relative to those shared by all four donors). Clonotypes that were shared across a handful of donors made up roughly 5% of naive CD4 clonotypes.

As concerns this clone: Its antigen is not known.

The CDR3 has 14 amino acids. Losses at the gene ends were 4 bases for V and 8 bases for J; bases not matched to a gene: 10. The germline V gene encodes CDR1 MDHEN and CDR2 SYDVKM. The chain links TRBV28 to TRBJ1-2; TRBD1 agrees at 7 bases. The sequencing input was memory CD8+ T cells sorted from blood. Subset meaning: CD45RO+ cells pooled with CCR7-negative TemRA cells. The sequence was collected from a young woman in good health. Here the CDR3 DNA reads TGTGCCAGCAGTTCTTTAGAGGGGGCAGGAGGCTACACCTTC. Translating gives CASSSLEGAGGYTF.